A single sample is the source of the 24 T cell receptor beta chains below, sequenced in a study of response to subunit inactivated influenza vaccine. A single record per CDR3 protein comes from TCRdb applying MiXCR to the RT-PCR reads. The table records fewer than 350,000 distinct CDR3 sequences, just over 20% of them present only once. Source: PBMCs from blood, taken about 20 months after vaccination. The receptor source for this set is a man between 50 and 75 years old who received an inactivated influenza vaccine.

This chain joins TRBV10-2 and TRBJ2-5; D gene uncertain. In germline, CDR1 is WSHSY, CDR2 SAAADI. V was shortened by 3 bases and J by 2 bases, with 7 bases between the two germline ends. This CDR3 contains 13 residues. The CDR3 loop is CASSELFQETQYF. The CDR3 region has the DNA TGCGCCAGCAGTGAACTGTTTCAAGAGACCCAGTACTTC.

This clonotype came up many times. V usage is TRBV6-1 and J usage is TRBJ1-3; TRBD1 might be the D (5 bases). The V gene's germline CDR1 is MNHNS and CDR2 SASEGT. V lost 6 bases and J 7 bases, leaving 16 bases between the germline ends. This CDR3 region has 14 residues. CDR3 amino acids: CASRERGKSNTIYF. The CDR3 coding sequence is TGTGCCAGCAGGGAGAGGGGAAAGTCGAACACCATATATTTT.

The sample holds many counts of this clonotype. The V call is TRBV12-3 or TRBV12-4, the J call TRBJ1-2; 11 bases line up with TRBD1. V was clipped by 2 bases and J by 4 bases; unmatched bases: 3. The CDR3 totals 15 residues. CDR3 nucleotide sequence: TGTGCCAGCAGTTTATCGGACAGGGGGCCCTATGGCTACACCTTC. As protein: CASSLSDRGPYGYTF.

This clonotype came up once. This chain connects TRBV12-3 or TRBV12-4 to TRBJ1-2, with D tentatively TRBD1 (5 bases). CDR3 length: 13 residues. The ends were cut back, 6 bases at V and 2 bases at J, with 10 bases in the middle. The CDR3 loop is CASRADKNYGYTF. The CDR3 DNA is TGTGCCAGCAGGGCGGACAAGAACTATGGCTACACCTTC.

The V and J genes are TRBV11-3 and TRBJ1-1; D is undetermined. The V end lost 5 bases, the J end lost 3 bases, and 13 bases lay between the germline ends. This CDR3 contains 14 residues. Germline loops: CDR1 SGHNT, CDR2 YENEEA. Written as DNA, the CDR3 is TGTGCCAGCAGCCCAGGTCGGGGATACACTGAAGCTTTCTTT. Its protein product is CASSPGRGYTEAFF.

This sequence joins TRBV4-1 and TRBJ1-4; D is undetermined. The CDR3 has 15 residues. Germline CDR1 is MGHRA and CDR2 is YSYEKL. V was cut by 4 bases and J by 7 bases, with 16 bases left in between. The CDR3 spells CASSLTFRLSEKLFF. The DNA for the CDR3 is TGCGCCAGCAGCCTAACTTTTCGCCTGTCTGAAAAACTGTTTTTT.

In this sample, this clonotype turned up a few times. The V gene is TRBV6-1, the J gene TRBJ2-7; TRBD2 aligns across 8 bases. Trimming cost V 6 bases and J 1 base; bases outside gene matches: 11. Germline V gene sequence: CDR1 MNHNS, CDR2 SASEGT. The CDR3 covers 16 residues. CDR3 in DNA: TGTGCCAGCAGCGATTTCGGTAGCGGGGCATCCTACGAGCAGTACTTC. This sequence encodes CASSDFGSGASYEQYF.

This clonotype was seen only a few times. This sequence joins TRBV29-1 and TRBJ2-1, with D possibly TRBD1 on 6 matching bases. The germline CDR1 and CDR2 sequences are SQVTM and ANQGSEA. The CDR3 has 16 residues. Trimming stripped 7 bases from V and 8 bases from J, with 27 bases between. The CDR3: CSATPGQGQFYDEQFF. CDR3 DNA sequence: TGCAGCGCCACCCCAGGGCAGGGGCAATTCTATGATGAGCAGTTCTTC.

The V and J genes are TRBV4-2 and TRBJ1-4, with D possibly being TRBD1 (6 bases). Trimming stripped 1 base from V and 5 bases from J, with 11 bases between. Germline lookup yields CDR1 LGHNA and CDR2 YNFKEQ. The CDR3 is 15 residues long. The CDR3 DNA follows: TGTGCCAGCAGCCAAGCCGAGGGGGGGAATGAAAAACTGTTTTTT. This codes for CASSQAEGGNEKLFF.

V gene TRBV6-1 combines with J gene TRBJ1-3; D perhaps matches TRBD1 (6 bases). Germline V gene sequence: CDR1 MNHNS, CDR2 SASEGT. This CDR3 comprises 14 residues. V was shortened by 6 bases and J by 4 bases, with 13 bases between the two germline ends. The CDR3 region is CASRGRGRGNTIYF. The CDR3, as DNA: TGTGCCAGCAGGGGCAGGGGAAGAGGAAACACCATATATTTT.

The CDR3 coding sequence is TGTGCCAGCTCCCCAGGGTCGTACTCTGGAAACACCATATATTTT. It translates to CASSPGSYSGNTIYF. J is TRBJ1-3 and V is TRBV12-3 or TRBV12-4, with D perhaps matching TRBD1 (5 bases). The V gene lost 8 bases and the J gene lost 0 bases, with 14 bases spanning the gap. There are 15 residues in the CDR3.

The CDR3 bases are TGTGCCAGCTCACCGGACAGAGCAAAGCCCCAGCATTTT. It translates to CASSPDRAKPQHF. This chain uses TRBV18 with TRBJ1-5; tentatively, D is TRBD1 (6 bases). The CDR3 is 13 residues long. Germline V gene data show CDR1 as KGHSH and CDR2 as LQKENI. The V end lost 3 bases, the J end lost 8 bases, and 11 bases lay between the germline ends.

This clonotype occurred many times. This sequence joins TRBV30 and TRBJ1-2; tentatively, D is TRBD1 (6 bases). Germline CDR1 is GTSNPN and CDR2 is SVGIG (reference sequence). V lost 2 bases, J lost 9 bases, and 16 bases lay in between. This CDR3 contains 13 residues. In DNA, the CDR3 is TGTGCCTGGAGTCCGGGGGGGGCACTAAGCTACACCTTC. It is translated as CAWSPGGALSYTF.

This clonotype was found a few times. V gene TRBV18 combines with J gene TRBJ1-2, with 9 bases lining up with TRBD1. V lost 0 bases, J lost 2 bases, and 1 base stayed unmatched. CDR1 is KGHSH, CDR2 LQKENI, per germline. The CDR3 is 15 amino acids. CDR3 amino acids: CASSPPGQGNYGYTF. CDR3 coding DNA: TGTGCCAGCTCACCACCCGGACAGGGGAACTATGGCTACACCTTC.

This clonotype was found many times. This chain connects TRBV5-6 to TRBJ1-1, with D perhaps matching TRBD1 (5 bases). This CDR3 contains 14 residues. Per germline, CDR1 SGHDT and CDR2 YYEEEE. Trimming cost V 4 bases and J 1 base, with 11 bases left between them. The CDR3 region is CASSPGHENTEAFF. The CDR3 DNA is TGTGCCAGCAGCCCCGGACACGAGAACACTGAAGCTTTCTTT.

The DNA of the CDR3 is TGCAGTGGAACCCCGGGACCGGTCTACGAGCAGTACTTC. As protein: CSGTPGPVYEQYF. The genes are TRBV20-1 and TRBJ2-7; either TRBD1 or TRBD2 may fit D (5 bases each). From germline, CDR1 is DFQATT and CDR2 SNEGSKA (reference sequence). The ends were cut back, 7 bases at V and 3 bases at J, with 16 bases in the middle. This CDR3 has 13 amino acids.

The DNA of the CDR3 is TGTGCCAGCGTGGGGGACAACACCTACGAGCAGTACTTC. As protein: CASVGDNTYEQYF. The gene calls are TRBV2 and TRBJ2-7; weak D call: TRBD1 (6 bases). Trimming removed 8 bases from V and 2 bases from J, with 13 bases in between. Germline values: CDR1 SNHLY, CDR2 FYNNEI. The CDR3 spans 13 residues.

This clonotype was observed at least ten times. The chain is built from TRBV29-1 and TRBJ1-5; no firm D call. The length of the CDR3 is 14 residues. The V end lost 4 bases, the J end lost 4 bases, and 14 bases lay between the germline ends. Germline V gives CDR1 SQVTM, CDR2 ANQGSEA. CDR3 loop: CSVVSTDPNQPQHF. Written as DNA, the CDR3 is TGCAGCGTTGTATCGACGGACCCTAATCAGCCCCAGCATTTT.

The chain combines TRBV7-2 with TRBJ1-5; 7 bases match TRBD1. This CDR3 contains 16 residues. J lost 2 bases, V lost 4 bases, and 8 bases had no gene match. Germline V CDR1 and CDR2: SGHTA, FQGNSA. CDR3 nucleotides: TGTGCCAGCAGCTCCTCACGGGACAGCCGCAATCAGCCCCAGCATTTT. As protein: CASSSSRDSRNQPQHF.

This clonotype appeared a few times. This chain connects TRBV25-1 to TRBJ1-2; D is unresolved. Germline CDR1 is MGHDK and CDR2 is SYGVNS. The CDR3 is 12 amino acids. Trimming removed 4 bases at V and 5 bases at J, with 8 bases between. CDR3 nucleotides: TGTGCCAGCAGTGTAGCTACGTATGGCTACACCTTC. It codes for CASSVATYGYTF.

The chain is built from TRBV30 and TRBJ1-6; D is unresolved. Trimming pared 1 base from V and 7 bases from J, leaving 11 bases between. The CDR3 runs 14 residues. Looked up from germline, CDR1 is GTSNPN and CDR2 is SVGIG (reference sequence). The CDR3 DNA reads TGTGCCTGGAGTGGTTTTGGTCCGAATTCACCCCTCCACTTT. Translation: CAWSGFGPNSPLHF.

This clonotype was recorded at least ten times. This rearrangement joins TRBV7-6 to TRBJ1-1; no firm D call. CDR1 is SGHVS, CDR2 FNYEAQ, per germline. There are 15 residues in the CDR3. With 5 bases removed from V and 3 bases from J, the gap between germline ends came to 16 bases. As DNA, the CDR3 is TGTGCCAGCAGCCCTATGTGGGGTGCAGACACTGAAGCTTTCTTT. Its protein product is CASSPMWGADTEAFF. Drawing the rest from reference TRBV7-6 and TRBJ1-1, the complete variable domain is GAGVSQSPRYKVTKRGQDVALRCDPISGHVSLYWYRQALGQGPEFLTYFNYEAQQDKSGLPNDRFSAERPEGSISTLTIQRTEQRDSAMYRCASSPMWGADTEAFFGQGTRLTVV.

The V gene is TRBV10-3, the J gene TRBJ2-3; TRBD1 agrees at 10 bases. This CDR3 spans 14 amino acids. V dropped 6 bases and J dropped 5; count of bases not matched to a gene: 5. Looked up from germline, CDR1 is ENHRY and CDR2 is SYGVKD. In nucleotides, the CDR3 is TGTGCCATCAGGGGAGGACAGGGGGAAGATACGCAGTATTTT. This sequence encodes CAIRGGQGEDTQYF.

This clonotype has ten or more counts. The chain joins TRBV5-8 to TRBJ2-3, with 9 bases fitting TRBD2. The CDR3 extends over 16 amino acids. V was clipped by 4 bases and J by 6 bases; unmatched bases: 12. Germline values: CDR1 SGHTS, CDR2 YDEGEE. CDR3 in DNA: TGTGCCAGCAGCCGGGCGCTAGCGGGGTTCTCGGATACGCAGTATTTT. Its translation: CASSRALAGFSDTQYF. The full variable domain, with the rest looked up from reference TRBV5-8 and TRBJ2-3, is EAGVTQSPTHLIKTRGQQATLRCSPISGHTSVYWYQQALGLGLQFLLWYDEGEERNRGNFPPRFSGRQFPNYSSELNVNALELEDSALYLCASSRALAGFSDTQYFGPGTRLTVL.